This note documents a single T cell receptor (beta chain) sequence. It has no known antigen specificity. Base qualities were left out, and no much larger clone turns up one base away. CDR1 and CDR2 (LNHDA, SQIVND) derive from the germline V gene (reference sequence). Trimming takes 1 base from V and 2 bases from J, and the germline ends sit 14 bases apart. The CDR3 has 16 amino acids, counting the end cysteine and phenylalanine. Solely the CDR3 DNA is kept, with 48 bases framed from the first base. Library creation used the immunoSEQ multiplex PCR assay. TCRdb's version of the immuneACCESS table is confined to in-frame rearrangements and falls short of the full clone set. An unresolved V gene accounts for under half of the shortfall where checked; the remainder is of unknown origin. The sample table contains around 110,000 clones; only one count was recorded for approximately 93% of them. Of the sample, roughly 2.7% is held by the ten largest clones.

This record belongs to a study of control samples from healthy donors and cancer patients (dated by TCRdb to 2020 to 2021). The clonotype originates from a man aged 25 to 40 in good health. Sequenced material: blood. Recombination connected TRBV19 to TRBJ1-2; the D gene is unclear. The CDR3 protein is CASSIVGGRANYGYTF. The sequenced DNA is TGTGCCAGTAGTATAGTCGGAGGAAGGGCCAACTATGGCTACACCTTC.